Listed below are T cell receptor beta chains from one sample, sequenced in a study of breast tumors, draining lymph nodes, adjacent tissues. TCRdb re-analysed the multiplex PCR reads in MiXCR, keeping a single row per CDR3 protein. This sample yields 150,000 to 250,000 distinct CDR3 sequences, of which approximately 33% are seen a single time; around 4.4% belongs to the top ten. Sequenced: axillary lymph node tissue. The receptors were sampled from a female donor with breast cancer. Some clones in this sample may be carry-over from other donors' samples. CDR3s include the opening cysteine and the closing phenylalanine or tryptophan. The D gene is left open where the match is weak. Expanded clones are given a class, and other clones once, few, many or no size at all.

clone_size	v_call	d_call	j_call	cdr3_aa	cdr3_nt
-	TRBV29-1	TRBD1	TRBJ1-4	CSLQGAGEKLFF	TGCAGCTTACAGGGGGCTGGTGAAAAACTGTTTTTT
once	TRBV20-1	-	TRBJ2-5	CSASGDQETQYF	TGCAGTGCTAGCGGGGACCAAGAGACCCAGTACTTC
many	TRBV2	TRBD2	TRBJ2-1	CANSGDSGSGEQFF	TGTGCCAACTCGGGAGATAGCGGGAGTGGTGAGCAGTTCTTC
-	TRBV5-1	-	TRBJ1-3	CASSTGPSSGNTIYF	TGCGCCAGCAGCACGGGACCGAGCTCTGGAAACACCATATATTTT
many	TRBV5-1	-	TRBJ1-4	CASSPWGGEKLFF	TGCGCCAGCAGCCCGTGGGGAGGTGAAAAACTGTTTTTT
many	TRBV5-1	-	TRBJ2-7	CASSREGQGYYEQYF	TGCGCCAGCAGCCGGGAGGGACAGGGTTATTACGAGCAGTACTTC
-	TRBV28	-	TRBJ1-3	CASRPPMGLLSGNTIYF	TGTGCCAGCAGGCCCCCAATGGGGCTTCTCTCTGGAAACACCATATATTTT
many	TRBV9	TRBD2	TRBJ2-2	CASSSTSGGYSGELFF	TGTGCCAGCAGCTCGACTAGCGGAGGATATTCCGGGGAGCTGTTTTTT
-	TRBV5-1	TRBD1	TRBJ1-6	CASSLGDSEGGSPLHF	TGCGCCAGCAGCTTGGGGGACAGCGAGGGTGGTTCACCCCTCCACTTT
many	TRBV30	TRBD2	TRBJ2-5	CAWSILPSGSEETQYF	TGTGCCTGGAGTATCTTGCCTAGCGGGAGTGAAGAGACCCAGTACTTC
many	TRBV6-1	-	TRBJ2-7	CASSEGWAGEQYF	TGTGCCAGCAGTGAAGGTTGGGCAGGGGAGCAGTACTTC
-	TRBV5-6	TRBD2	TRBJ2-1	CASRGGLAGPSSYNEQFF	TGTGCCAGCAGGGGGGGACTAGCGGGGCCCAGCTCCTACAATGAGCAGTTCTTC
many	TRBV6-5	-	TRBJ1-6	CASSYRDSPLHF	TGTGCCAGCAGTTACAGGGATTCACCCCTCCACTTT
many	TRBV20-1	-	TRBJ2-1	CSASESNEQFF	TGCAGTGCTAGCGAGAGCAATGAGCAGTTCTTC
-	TRBV6-2/TRBV6-3	-	TRBJ1-5	CASSYPSYRGGAVLRAGHF	-
many	TRBV7-8	-	TRBJ2-1	CASSLGGGPYNEQFF	TGTGCCAGCAGCTTAGGGGGGGGGCCCTACAATGAGCAGTTCTTC
-	TRBV28	TRBD1	TRBJ2-5	CASSLPTGQETQYF	TGTGCCAGCAGTTTACCGACAGGGCAAGAGACCCAGTACTTC
many	TRBV6-5	-	TRBJ2-2	CASSLLGRVPTGELFF	TGTGCCAGCAGCTTACTGGGTCGGGTTCCCACCGGGGAGCTGTTTTTT
many	TRBV4-3	-	TRBJ1-2	CASSQLGSGNYGYTF	TGCGCCAGCAGCCAACTGGGCTCGGGGAACTATGGCTACACCTTC
many	TRBV7-2	-	TRBJ2-7	CASSAAGPYEQYF	TGTGCCAGCAGCGCGGCGGGTCCCTACGAGCAGTACTTC
many	TRBV6-6	TRBD1	TRBJ1-2	CASSYPRQGDHGYTF	TGTGCCAGCAGTTACCCCAGACAGGGGGATCATGGCTACACCTTC
many	TRBV7-9	-	TRBJ2-3	CASTAGGRDTDTQYF	TGTGCCAGCACCGCAGGGGGGCGGGACACAGATACGCAGTATTTT
few	TRBV6-1	TRBD1	TRBJ1-6	CASSPTFRDRVNVSPLHF	TGTGCCAGCAGTCCAACCTTCCGGGACAGGGTTAACGTTTCACCCCTCCACTTT
few	TRBV3-1	-	TRBJ1-2	CASSPDGRDGYTF	TGTGCCAGCAGCCCTGATGGACGTGATGGCTACACCTTC
many	TRBV29-1	-	TRBJ2-1	CSVDGHLGSSYNEQFF	TGCAGCGTTGATGGGCATCTCGGCAGCTCCTACAATGAGCAGTTCTTC
few	TRBV28	TRBD1	TRBJ1-2	CASYTGGDHGYTF	TGTGCCAGCTATACAGGGGGCGACCATGGCTACACCTTC
many	TRBV5-8	TRBD1	TRBJ2-7	CASSLMATGEDEQYF	TGTGCCAGCAGCTTGATGGCGACAGGGGAAGACGAGCAGTACTTC
many	TRBV20-1	-	TRBJ1-5	CSATLRENQPQHF	TGCAGTGCTACCCTGAGGGAGAATCAGCCCCAGCATTTT
many	TRBV5-1	-	TRBJ2-7	CASSRLEGQLGEQYF	TGCGCCAGCAGCCGTCTGGAAGGGCAGCTCGGCGAGCAGTACTTC
many	TRBV5-5	-	TRBJ1-6	CASSSLGAADSPLHF	TGTGCCAGCAGCTCACTCGGGGCAGCAGATTCACCCCTCCACTTT
many	TRBV20-1	-	TRBJ2-1	CSARDFTAGAHNEQFF	TGCAGTGCTAGAGATTTCACCGCCGGGGCACACAATGAGCAGTTCTTC
once	TRBV2	-	TRBJ1-5	CASKGGGNQPQHF	TGTGCCAGCAAAGGAGGGGGCAATCAGCCCCAGCATTTT
many	TRBV19	TRBD2	TRBJ2-2	CASKVRAGDTGELFF	TGTGCCAGTAAAGTTCGAGCGGGAGATACCGGGGAGCTGTTTTTT
few	TRBV2	-	TRBJ1-1	CASTGASLRTEAFF	TGTGCCAGCACGGGGGCGTCCTTACGCACTGAAGCTTTCTTT
many	TRBV9	-	TRBJ1-3	CASSVAGGNTIYF	TGTGCCAGCAGCGTAGCTGGCGGAAACACCATATATTTT
-	TRBV29-1	-	TRBJ1-4	CSVDGAFNEKLFF	TGCAGCGTTGATGGCGCTTTTAATGAAAAACTGTTTTTT
many	TRBV12-3/TRBV12-4	-	TRBJ1-2	CASSLIGGYGYTF	TGTGCCAGCAGTTTGATAGGAGGCTATGGCTACACCTTC
many	TRBV20-1	-	TRBJ2-1	CSARDSPNRRATYNEQFF	TGCAGTGCTAGAGATAGCCCTAACCGGCGAGCGACATACAATGAGCAGTTCTTC
-	TRBV7-9	TRBD1	TRBJ2-4	CASSLDGGRTGKNLRYF	TGTGCCAGCAGCTTAGACGGTGGGCGGACAGGGAAAAACCTTCGGTACTTC
few	TRBV6-2/TRBV6-3	-	TRBJ2-5	CASRASGLHGKTQYF	TGTGCCAGCAGAGCCTCGGGACTGCACGGAAAGACCCAGTACTTC
many	TRBV7-8	-	TRBJ2-3	CASSLRVVEADTQYF	TGTGCCAGCAGCTTAAGAGTAGTTGAGGCAGATACGCAGTATTTT
many	TRBV30	-	TRBJ2-5	CAWSSGETQYF	TGTGCCTGGAGTTCTGGTGAGACCCAGTACTTC
once	TRBV7-8	-	TRBJ1-4	CASSLAGREKLFF	TGTGCCAGCAGCTTAGCGGGGCGGGAAAAACTGTTTTTT
many	TRBV6-5	TRBD2	TRBJ2-1	CASRGTSGRYNEQFF	TGTGCCAGCAGGGGGACTAGCGGGAGGTACAATGAGCAGTTCTTC
-	TRBV10-1	TRBD2	TRBJ2-1	CASGGPSGANEQFF	TGCGCCAGCGGAGGACCTAGCGGGGCCAATGAGCAGTTCTTC
many	TRBV6-6	TRBD2	TRBJ2-5	CASSLLTSGIQETQYF	TGTGCCAGCAGTTTGTTAACTAGCGGGATACAAGAGACCCAGTACTTC
-	TRBV20-1	TRBD2	TRBJ2-5	CSAQPTSGGNQETQYF	TGCAGTGCCCAACCTACTAGCGGGGGGAACCAAGAGACCCAGTACTTC
many	TRBV4-2	-	TRBJ1-4	CASSQEGVEKLFF	TGTGCCAGCAGCCAAGAGGGAGTTGAAAAACTGTTTTTT
many	TRBV9	TRBD1	TRBJ2-3	CASSVGVGQSLDTQYF	TGTGCCAGCAGCGTAGGAGTGGGACAGAGCCTAGATACGCAGTATTTT